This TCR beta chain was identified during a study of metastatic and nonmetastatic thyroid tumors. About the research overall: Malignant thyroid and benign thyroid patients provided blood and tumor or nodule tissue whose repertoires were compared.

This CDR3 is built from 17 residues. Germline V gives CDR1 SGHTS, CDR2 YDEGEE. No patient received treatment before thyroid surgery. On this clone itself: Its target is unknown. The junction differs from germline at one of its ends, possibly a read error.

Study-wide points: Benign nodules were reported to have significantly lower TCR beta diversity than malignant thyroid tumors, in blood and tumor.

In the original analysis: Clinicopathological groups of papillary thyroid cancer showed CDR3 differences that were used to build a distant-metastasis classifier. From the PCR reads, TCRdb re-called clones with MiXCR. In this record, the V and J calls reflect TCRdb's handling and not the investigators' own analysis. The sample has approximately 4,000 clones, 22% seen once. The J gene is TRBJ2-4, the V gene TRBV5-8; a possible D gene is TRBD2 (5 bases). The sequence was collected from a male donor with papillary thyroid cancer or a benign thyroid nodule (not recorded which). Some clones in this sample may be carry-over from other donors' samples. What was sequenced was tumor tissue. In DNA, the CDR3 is TGTGCCAGCAGCTTGGAGTTTATCGGGATAGCCAAGAACATTCAGTACTTC. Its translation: CASSLEFIGIAKNIQYF.